The 27 T cell receptor beta chains below all came from one sample that was sequenced in a study of PD-1 blockade in classical Hodgkin lymphoma. Using immunoSEQ multiplex PCR, the repertoire was profiled, and TCRdb retains in-frame clones only, with some absent. The sample comprises about 13,000 clones, roughly 90% of which are singletons, and roughly 0.51% rests with the top ten. All the patients suffered relapse after autologous stem cell transplantation, and brentuximab vedotin exposure differed. Out of thawed PBMCs, magnetic negative selection purified CD4+ T cells. This sample comprised CD4+ T cells from blood, obtained at baseline. The receptors derive from a human donor with classical Hodgkin lymphoma.

This chain uses TRBV2 with TRBJ2-5; D ambiguous. The CDR3 extends over 13 amino acids. Germline values: CDR1 SNHLY, CDR2 FYNNEI. V lost 6 bases to trimming and J lost 1 base, with 9 bases between them. The CDR3 bases are TGTGCCAGCAGCGGGCAGGCCCAAGAGACCCAGTACTTC. Translated, it gives CASSGQAQETQYF.

J is TRBJ2-1 and V is TRBV11-2; D unclear. Trimming left V 3 bases short and J 8 bases short, with 8 bases between. In germline, CDR1 is SGHAT, CDR2 FQNNGV. The CDR3 is 12 amino acids. The CDR3, as DNA: TGTGCCAGCAGCTTTACGATCGATGAGCAGTTCTTC. Translating gives CASSFTIDEQFF.

This clone was picked up a small number of times. The rearrangement joins TRBV5-1 to TRBJ1-1; no reliable D call. The CDR3 runs to 14 residues. CDR1 and CDR2 (germline): SGHRS, YFSETQ. V was cut by 3 bases and J by 2 bases, with 11 bases left in between. The CDR3 here is CASSSQDGNTEAFF. The CDR3 nucleotides read TGCGCCAGCAGCTCCCAGGACGGAAACACTGAAGCTTTCTTT.

This clone was seen a handful of times. The gene calls are TRBV10-3 and TRBJ1-5, with D unclear. Looked up from germline, CDR1 is ENHRY and CDR2 is SYGVKD. The CDR3 loop spans 14 amino acids. V lost 6 bases and J 0 bases, leaving 9 bases between the germline ends. CDR3 nucleotide sequence: TGTGCCATCAGCACAGAGTTTAGCAATCAGCCCCAGCATTTT. It is translated as CAISTEFSNQPQHF.

V gene TRBV7-2 combines with J gene TRBJ2-3; D unclear. V gave up 2 bases and J gave up 4 bases, with 1 base separating them. This CDR3 region has 11 residues. Germline V CDR1 and CDR2: SGHTA, FQGNSA. CDR3 sequence reads: CASSLSDTQYF. The CDR3 DNA follows: TGTGCCAGCAGCTTATCAGATACGCAGTATTTT.

CDR3: CASSPPGLAAYNEQFF. The CDR3 region has the DNA TGTGCCAGCAGCCCGCCGGGACTAGCGGCATACAATGAGCAGTTCTTC. V gene TRBV25-1 combines with J gene TRBJ2-1; 11 bases agree with TRBD2. This CDR3 spans 16 amino acids. Germline V CDR1 and CDR2: MGHDK, SYGVNS. V trimming: 6 bases; J trimming: 4 bases; junction bases outside the gene matches: 8.

This chain uses TRBV6-1 with TRBJ2-1; D is undetermined. Trimming took 0 bases from V and 4 from J, leaving 13 bases between them. The CDR3 contains 16 residues. Germline values: CDR1 MNHNS, CDR2 SASEGT. The CDR3 spells CASSEAPAAGYNEQFF. CDR3 nucleotides: TGTGCCAGCAGTGAAGCCCCGGCGGCCGGGTACAATGAGCAGTTCTTC.

The V and J genes are TRBV2 and TRBJ2-5; D is undetermined. With 3 bases removed from V and 9 bases from J, the gap between germline ends came to 8 bases. This CDR3 is built from 11 residues. Germline V CDR1 and CDR2: SNHLY, FYNNEI. CDR3 DNA: TGTGCCAGCAGTGACATCTCCCCCCAGTACTTC. It is translated as CASSDISPQYF.

This chain links TRBV20-1 with TRBJ2-7; no clear D gene. Germline V gives CDR1 DFQATT, CDR2 SNEGSKA (reference sequence). V dropped 5 bases and J dropped 1 base, with 6 bases sitting between them. The CDR3 loop spans 11 amino acids. For the CDR3, the DNA is TGCAGTGCTCAGAGTTCCTACGAGCAGTACTTC. It specifies CSAQSSYEQYF.

This clone is a singleton in its sample. The chain links TRBV27 to TRBJ2-3; 13 bases line up with TRBD2. Germline CDR1 reads MNHEY; CDR2 reads SMNVEV (reference sequence). V shed 3 bases and J 3 bases; nucleotides not matched to a gene: 27. The CDR3 runs 24 residues. The CDR3 here is CASSFGGGRAALLTSGGATDTQYF. For the CDR3, the DNA is TGTGCCAGCAGTTTCGGGGGGGGCAGGGCGGCCCTCCTCACTAGCGGGGGGGCAACAGATACGCAGTATTTT.

For the CDR3, the DNA is TGTGCCAGTAGTATACGGGGGACTGGGGAGCTGTTTTTT. Protein product: CASSIRGTGELFF. The genes are TRBV19 and TRBJ2-2; D might be TRBD2 (6 bases). Germline values: CDR1 LNHDA, CDR2 SQIVND (reference sequence). This CDR3 region has 13 residues. The V end was cut by 2 bases, the J end by 8 bases, with 9 bases between.

This clone was found once. An end of the junction differs from the germline gene, which may be a read error. V usage is TRBV4-1 and J usage is TRBJ1-3; the D is unclear. The V gene's germline CDR1 is MGHRA and CDR2 YSYEKL. The CDR3 has 15 amino acids. The CDR3 DNA reads TGCGCCAGCAGCGAAGACCACCGCTCTGGAAACACCATATATTTT. This translates into CASSEDHRSGNTIYF.

The rearrangement uses TRBV27 and TRBJ2-7, with TRBD2 identical over 8 bases. Trimming cost V 0 bases and J 3 bases; bases outside gene matches: 4. This CDR3 is built from 15 residues. The germline V gene encodes CDR1 MNHEY and CDR2 SMNVEV (reference sequence). The CDR3 sequence is CASSLSASGYYEQYF. In nucleotides, the CDR3 is TGTGCCAGCAGTTTATCGGCTAGCGGGTACTACGAGCAGTACTTC.

The rearrangement links TRBV6-4 to TRBJ2-1, with 7 bases identical to TRBD1. The CDR3 is 14 amino acids. Germline loops: CDR1 MRHNA, CDR2 SNTAGT. J lost 7 bases, V lost 0 bases, and 3 bases had no gene match. In DNA form, the CDR3 reads TGTGCCAGCAGTGACTCAGGGGGCTCGAATGAGCAGTTCTTC. Translation gives CASSDSGGSNEQFF.

The chain recombines TRBV6-5 with TRBJ2-7, with TRBD1 matching 8 bases. CDR3 length: 15 amino acids. V was clipped by 5 bases and J by 3 bases; unmatched bases: 9. Germline V CDR1 and CDR2: MNHEY, SVGAGI. CDR3 in amino acids: CASSRSGTGHYEQYF. The CDR3 DNA reads as TGTGCCAGCAGTAGATCCGGGACAGGCCACTACGAGCAGTACTTC.

This chain joins TRBV5-1 and TRBJ2-2; 9 positions match TRBD2. Trimming cost V 0 bases and J 6 bases; bases outside gene matches: 3. CDR3 length: 15 residues. Germline V gene lookup returns CDR1 SGHRS and CDR2 YFSETQ. In nucleotides, the CDR3 is TGCGCCAGCAGCTTGGCTAGCGGGGCGGCCGGGGAGCTGTTTTTT. Amino acid sequence: CASSLASGAAGELFF. Full variable domain (outside the CDR3, taken from reference TRBV5-1 and TRBJ2-2): KAGVTQTPRYLIKTRGQQVTLSCSPISGHRSVSWYQQTPGQGLQFLFEYFSETQRNKGNFPGRFSGRQFSNSRSEMNVSTLELGDSALYLCASSLASGAAGELFFGEGSRLTVL.

The rearrangement links TRBV6-5 to TRBJ2-7, with 8 bases aligning to TRBD1. The CDR3 is made up of 13 amino acids. Per the germline V gene, CDR1 is MNHEY and CDR2 is SVGAGI. V shed 7 bases and J 3 bases; nucleotides not matched to a gene: 5. The CDR3 region has the DNA TGTGCCAGCACCAGGGACAGGATCTACGAGCAGTACTTC. This translates into CASTRDRIYEQYF.

The gene calls are TRBV2 and TRBJ2-7; 11 nucleotides agree with TRBD2. Germline values: CDR1 SNHLY, CDR2 FYNNEI. CDR3 length equals 13 residues. The V segment lost 7 bases and the J segment 6 bases; nucleotides outside the gene matches: 5. This CDR3 reads CASKLAGGREQYF. The CDR3 region has the DNA TGTGCCAGCAAGCTAGCGGGAGGACGCGAGCAGTACTTC.

The chain has TRBV5-1 and TRBJ2-3, with D possibly called TRBD1 or TRBD2 (5 bases each). The CDR3 loop spans 13 amino acids. V was cut by 2 bases and J by 4 bases, with 8 bases left in between. From germline, CDR1 is SGHRS and CDR2 YFSETQ. CDR3 bases: TGCGCCAGCAGCTTACTGGGGGCAGATACGCAGTATTTT. Protein sequence: CASSLLGADTQYF.

The genes are TRBV2 and TRBJ1-2, with D possibly being TRBD1 (6 bases). The germline gives CDR1 SNHLY, CDR2 FYNNEI. The CDR3 loop spans 15 amino acids. Trimming cost V 3 bases and J 7 bases, with 18 bases left between them. As DNA, the CDR3 is TGTGCCAGCAGTGATGGTGTACAGGGAAAAGTTGGCTACACCTTC. Its protein product is CASSDGVQGKVGYTF.

This clone was seen more than once but under ten times. The chain links TRBV6-5 to TRBJ2-4; weak D call: TRBD1 (6 bases). Trimming shortened V by 5 bases and J by 15 bases, and 17 bases separated the two germline ends. CDR1 and CDR2 (germline): MNHEY, SVGAGI. The CDR3 consists of 12 residues. The CDR3 region has the DNA TGTGCCAGCAGTCGAGCCGGGACAAGGCTGTACTTC. Protein: CASSRAGTRLYF.

V usage is TRBV4-1 and J usage is TRBJ1-1; D is uncertain. The CDR3 length is 15 residues. Trimming took 0 bases from V and 1 from J, leaving 9 bases between them. Germline values: CDR1 MGHRA, CDR2 YSYEKL. The CDR3 protein is CASSQDPHWNTEAFF. The CDR3 nucleotides read TGCGCCAGCAGCCAAGATCCTCATTGGAACACTGAAGCTTTCTTT.

The CDR3 DNA follows: TGTGCCAGCAGTTACCAACTCAGCAGTGAGACCCAGTACTTC. It translates to CASSYQLSSETQYF. The chain links TRBV6-6 to TRBJ2-5; unclear D gene. Germline CDR1 reads MNHNY; CDR2 reads SVGAGI (reference sequence). Trimming removed 2 bases from V and 5 bases from J, with 12 bases in between. The CDR3 sequence is 14 residues long.

This chain connects TRBV11-2 to TRBJ2-7; perhaps TRBD2 as D (5 bases). Germline loops: CDR1 SGHAT, CDR2 FQNNGV. V shed 4 bases and J shed 3 bases, with 16 bases lying between them. The CDR3 length is 15 residues. CDR3 in DNA: TGTGCCAGCAGCTCACTAAGAGGGTGGGGCTACGAGCAGTACTTC. This codes for CASSSLRGWGYEQYF.

The chain couples TRBV2 to TRBJ2-2; D unclear. V lost 4 bases to trimming and J lost 0 bases, with 3 bases between them. Per the germline V gene, CDR1 is SNHLY and CDR2 is FYNNEI. The CDR3 contains 13 residues. Here the CDR3 DNA reads TGTGCCAGCAGTGCGTCGAACACCGGGGAGCTGTTTTTT. As protein: CASSASNTGELFF.

The chain is built from TRBV7-2 and TRBJ2-5; D remains ambiguous. This CDR3 has 13 amino acids. Trimming removed 5 bases from V and 4 bases from J, with 11 bases in between. Germline lookup yields CDR1 SGHTA and CDR2 FQGNSA. CDR3 loop: CASSPHWLETQYF. In nucleotides, the CDR3 is TGTGCCAGCAGCCCCCACTGGTTAGAGACCCAGTACTTC.

The chain carries TRBV5-1 and TRBJ1-6, with D unclear. Per the germline V gene, CDR1 is SGHRS and CDR2 is YFSETQ. This CDR3 has 13 amino acids. The V and J ends lost 4 bases and 6 bases respectively, with 8 bases between them. CDR3 DNA sequence: TGCGCCAGCAGCGCGGGCCCTAATTCACCCCTCCACTTT. Protein product: CASSAGPNSPLHF.